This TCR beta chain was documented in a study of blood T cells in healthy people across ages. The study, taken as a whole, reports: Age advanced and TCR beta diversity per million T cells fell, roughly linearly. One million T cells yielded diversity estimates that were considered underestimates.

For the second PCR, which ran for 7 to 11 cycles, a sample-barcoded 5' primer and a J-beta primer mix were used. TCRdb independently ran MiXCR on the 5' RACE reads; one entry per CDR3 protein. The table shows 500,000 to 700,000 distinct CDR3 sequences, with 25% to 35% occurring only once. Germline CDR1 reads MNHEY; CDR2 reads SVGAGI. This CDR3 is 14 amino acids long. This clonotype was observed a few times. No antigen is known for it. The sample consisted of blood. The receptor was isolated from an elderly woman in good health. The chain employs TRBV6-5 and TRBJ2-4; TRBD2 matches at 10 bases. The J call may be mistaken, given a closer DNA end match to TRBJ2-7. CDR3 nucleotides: TGTGCCAGCAGCCGCGGGACTAGCGTTGACGAGCAGTACTTC. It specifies CASSRGTSVDEQYF.